This T cell receptor beta chain is drawn from a study of blood T cell repertoires in COVID-19. Study summary: Sample material is recorded as cDNA or gDNA derived from T cells, B-cell-depleted T cells, or PBMCs.

Authors' analysis steps: Researchers report that nucleated cell counts were estimated from reference gene primer amplification. The method was immunoSEQ multiplex PCR; TCRdb's version includes in-frame clones alone and lacks a portion of them. V, J and clone size reflect that table, while D and trimming were determined from the DNA. The table has roughly 99,000 clones, 70% to 80% seen once. The V end was cut by 5 bases, the J end by 0 bases, with 10 bases between. The CDR3 spans 15 residues. CDR1 and CDR2 from the germline V gene are KGHSH and LQKENI. The clonotype was recovered from an elderly woman with active or convalescent COVID-19. The chain uses TRBV18 and TRBJ2-2; D is perhaps TRBD1 (6 bases). Sequenced: peripheral blood. The CDR3 DNA sequence: TGTGCCAGCTCATCAACAGGGCCGAACACCGGGGAGCTGTTTTTT. Translation gives CASSSTGPNTGELFF.